This TCR beta chain was recorded in a study of human T cells and chemical hapten exposure. Study summary: A roughly 2 cm by roughly 2 cm inner upper arm patch received 2% DPC for sensitization. Application of 0.01% DPC to the upper back was done by patch test, with a reading at 6 days. Minor volume differences among pooled libraries chiefly drove per-sample TCR yield variation.

Germline assignment: CDR1 DFQATT and CDR2 SNEGSKA (reference sequence). Trimming cost V 0 bases and J 12 bases, with 15 bases left between them. The CDR3 runs 14 residues. This clonotype was recorded many times. TCRdb re-called the RACE reads through MiXCR, storing one row per CDR3 protein. The repertoire holds about 55,000 distinct CDR3 sequences, with about a tenth as singletons. Time point of the sample: patch test 2, 6 weeks after DPC sensitization. The treatment here: therapeutic diphenylcyclopropenone sensitization with weekly scalp DPC. The chain joins TRBV20-1 to TRBJ1-6; D is possibly TRBD1 (6 bases). The receptor comes from a woman aged 45-59 years with alopecia areata. Some clones in this sample may be carry-over from other donors' samples. Sequenced here: whole blood, sampled in connection with sensitization to the hapten diphenylcyclopropenone (DPC). The CDR3 protein is CSARDVRGGGPLHF. The CDR3 nucleotides are TGCAGTGCTAGAGATGTTAGGGGGGGCGGACCCCTCCACTTT.